A selection of T cell receptor beta chains follows, all from one sample in a study of CD8 T cells in Susac syndrome. One entry per CDR3 protein, called by TCRdb with MiXCR from the immunoSEQ multiplex PCR reads. The sample carries just over 300,000 distinct CDR3 sequences, roughly 94% recorded once. The source material was CD4+ T cells from PBMCs. The source is a human donor with multiple sclerosis. CDR3s include the opening cysteine and the closing phenylalanine or tryptophan. Fields, in order: D gene, clone size, J gene, V gene, CDR3 DNA, CDR3 protein. D genes are given only for firm matches. Rows may omit the clone size; those that give it use once, few, many or a size class.

>.|.|TRBJ1-1|TRBV19
TGTGCCAGTAACCCCCCGGGGGAAGGTAGGACTGAAGCTTTCTTT
CASNPPGEGRTEAFF
>.|.|TRBJ1-2|TRBV12-3/TRBV12-4
TGTGCCAGCACCCCAGATGGGGGGTACTATGGCTACACCTTC
CASTPDGGYYGYTF
>.|.|TRBJ2-7|TRBV6-5
TGTGCCAGCAGTTACGAGCAGGGGTTAATATACGAGCAGTACTTC
CASSYEQGLIYEQYF
>TRBD1|.|TRBJ1-2|TRBV29-1
TGCAGCGGCCGGGACAGGGGGCGCAGGTCCACCTTC
CSGRDRGRRSTF
>.|.|TRBJ1-4|TRBV20-1
TGCAGTGCTGCGGGGCAGTTCCTGAAAAAACTGTTTTTT
CSAAGQFLKKLFF
>.|.|TRBJ2-1|TRBV20-1
TGCAGTGCTAGATCGGGGGATAACTACAATGAGCAGTTCTTC
CSARSGDNYNEQFF
>.|.|TRBJ1-6|TRBV28
TGTGCCAGCGGTACTGCGAGCTCCTATAATTCACCCCTCCACTTT
CASGTASSYNSPLHF
>.|.|TRBJ2-3|TRBV20-1
TGCAGTGCTAGAAGTCTGATTTTAGGGGATACGCAGTATTTT
CSARSLILGDTQYF
>.|.|TRBJ2-4|TRBV27
TGTGCCAGCAGTTCCGAGGGAGGAAGGGGTAGGGGGGACCAAAAAAACATTCAGTACTTC
CASSSEGGRGRGDQKNIQYF
>TRBD2|.|TRBJ2-3|TRBV12-3/TRBV12-4
TGTGCCAGCAGCCTACCGGGACTAGCGGGAGTTGGCACAGATACGCAGTATTTT
CASSLPGLAGVGTDTQYF
>.|.|TRBJ1-3|TRBV3-1
TGTGCCAGCACTACCACAGGGACCGGAAACACCATATATTTT
CASTTTGTGNTIYF
>TRBD1|.|TRBJ1-1|TRBV5-1
TGTGCCAGCAGCCTCGACAGGGGTGGCACTGAAGCTTTCTTT
CASSLDRGGTEAFF
>.|once|TRBJ2-1|TRBV10-1
TGCGCCAGCAGCGCCCAATCTGTTAATGAGCAGTTCTTC
CASSAQSVNEQFF
>.|.|TRBJ2-1|TRBV7-5
.
CISVPEAYNEQFF
>.|.|TRBJ1-3|TRBV12-3/TRBV12-4
TGTGCCAGCAGCTGGACTGGAGACGGAAGAAACACCATATATTTT
CASSWTGDGRNTIYF
>.|.|TRBJ2-2|TRBV2
TGTGCCAGCAGTTTCGGGCCACTACCCGGGGAGCTGTTTTTT
CASSFGPLPGELFF
>.|.|TRBJ2-7|TRBV12-3/TRBV12-4
TGTGCCAGCAGTATCGACCCCAAGCCCTACGAGCAGTACTTC
CASSIDPKPYEQYF
>.|.|TRBJ2-3|TRBV7-2
TGTGCCAGCAGCTTGTGGCTCCAGGACGGCACAGATACGCAGTATTTT
CASSLWLQDGTDTQYF
>.|once|TRBJ1-3|TRBV12-3/TRBV12-4
TGTGCCAGCAGCGGACGGAGGGTGGGTGGAAACACCATATATTTT
CASSGRRVGGNTIYF
>.|.|TRBJ2-3|TRBV7-3
TGTGCCAGCAGCTTAACCGCGGGCGCAGATACGCAGTATTTT
CASSLTAGADTQYF
>.|.|TRBJ2-3|TRBV14
TGTGCCAGCAGCCAGGGTGCTACGCAGTATTTT
CASSQGATQYF
>.|.|TRBJ1-2|TRBV10-2
TGCGCCAGCCAAGACAGAGACTATGGCTACACCTTC
CASQDRDYGYTF
>.|once|TRBJ1-5|TRBV12-3/TRBV12-4
TGTGCCAGCAGGGGGGAGGGATACATTCAGCCCCAGCATTTT
CASRGEGYIQPQHF
>TRBD1|.|TRBJ1-5|TRBV20-1
TGCAGTGCTAGGCGACAGGGGCAGCCCCAGCATTTT
CSARRQGQPQHF
>TRBD2|.|TRBJ2-1|TRBV5-1
TGCGCCAGCAGCTTCACCGATAGCGGGCTAAACAATGAGCAGTTCTTC
CASSFTDSGLNNEQFF
>.|.|TRBJ2-5|TRBV5-6
TGTGCCAGCAGCTTGGACCTCCGGGCGGGCGGTCGAGAGACCCAGTACTTC
CASSLDLRAGGRETQYF
>.|.|TRBJ1-2|TRBV7-2
TGTGCCAGCAGCCCGGGTGCGGGGAACTATGGCTACACCTTC
CASSPGAGNYGYTF
>TRBD1|.|TRBJ2-7|TRBV12-3/TRBV12-4
TGTGCCAGCAGTTCGGGATGGGACAGGGGAAGAGTCAACGAGCAGTACTTC
CASSSGWDRGRVNEQYF
>.|.|TRBJ1-2|TRBV5-6
TGTGCCAGCAGCATTACCGGCAGTCCGGTGTTCGGCTACACCTTC
CASSITGSPVFGYTF
>TRBD2|.|TRBJ2-7|TRBV20-1
TGCAGTGCTAGAGACCCTAGCGGGTATGCCGAGCAGTACTTC
CSARDPSGYAEQYF
>.|.|TRBJ1-2|TRBV3-1
TGTGCCAGCAGCCAACCTGGGGGCTATGGCTACACCTTC
CASSQPGGYGYTF
>TRBD1|.|TRBJ1-1|TRBV25-1
TGTGCCAGCAGTTTTACAGGGGTAGGGGCTTTCTTT
CASSFTGVGAFF
>TRBD2|.|TRBJ2-2|TRBV7-3
TGTGCCAGCAGCACAGGGACTAGCTATCCCGGGGAGCTGTTTTTT
CASSTGTSYPGELFF
>TRBD2|.|TRBJ2-2|TRBV30
TGTGCCTGGAGTGTAACGGGACTAGCGTCCGGGGAGCTGTTTTTT
CAWSVTGLASGELFF
>.|once|TRBJ1-1|TRBV29-1
TGCAGCGGTCACAGGAACACTGAAGCTTTCTTT
CSGHRNTEAFF
>TRBD1|.|TRBJ1-4|TRBV20-1
TGCAGTGCTAGGGGGGGACAGGGGGCGTCTGAAAAACTGTTTTTT
CSARGGQGASEKLFF
>.|.|TRBJ1-6|TRBV20-1
TGCAGTGCTAGAGCCAGGGGCGATTCACCCCTCCACTTT
CSARARGDSPLHF
>TRBD1|once|TRBJ2-5|TRBV7-9
TGTGCCAGCAGCCGGGACAGCGAAGAGACCCAGTACTTC
CASSRDSEETQYF
>TRBD1|.|TRBJ2-5|TRBV7-9
TGTGCCAGCAGCTTTTACGACAGGGGCGAAGAGACCCAGTACTTC
CASSFYDRGEETQYF
>TRBD1|few|TRBJ1-1|TRBV27
TGTGCCAGCAGTCGGGACAGGGTGAACACTGAAGCTTTCTTT
CASSRDRVNTEAFF
>.|once|TRBJ2-7|TRBV23-1
TGCGCCAGCACCCGATTCCGGGTCGCGCAGTACTTC
CASTRFRVAQYF
>.|.|TRBJ1-6|TRBV6-6
TGTGCCAGCAGCCGTTTGTTGACGGATAATTCACCCCTCCACTTT
CASSRLLTDNSPLHF